This T cell receptor beta chain was retrieved from a study of T cell changes during pregnancy in multiple sclerosis. V was trimmed by 4 bases and J by 0 bases, leaving 19 bases between them. Germline CDR1 and CDR2: SGHVS and FQNEAQ. This CDR3 is built from 18 residues. Sequencing was performed with immunoSEQ multiplex PCR; in TCRdb, only in-frame clones are kept and a portion is missing. The sample includes around 80,000 clones, roughly nine tenths of them seen just once. The genes are TRBV7-8 and TRBJ2-4, with a possible D match to TRBD1 (6 bases). The input for sequencing was peripheral blood, taken before pregnancy. The TCR originated in a female donor with multiple sclerosis, enrolled in a pregnancy study. The CDR3 bases are TGTGCCAGCAGCTCTTATCGGACAGCCGATGTAGCCAAAAACATTCAGTACTTC. This gives the protein CASSSYRTADVAKNIQYF.